Listed here are 22 T cell receptor beta chains from one sample, sequenced in a study of blood T cell repertoires in COVID-19. Assay: immunoSEQ multiplex PCR; the TCRdb copy retains only in-frame clones and omits some. The data show 90,000 to 130,000 clones, 82% seen once. Source material: peripheral blood. Every receptor here comes from a woman in her sixties or seventies with acute or convalescent COVID-19.

CDR3 nucleotide sequence: TGTGCCGGGGGCAGACAGGGGCTAGTATGTCAGCCCCAGCATTTT. Its translation: CAGGRQGLVCQPQHF. The chain is built from TRBV11-3 and TRBJ1-5; 8 nucleotides match TRBD1. In germline, CDR1 is SGHNT, CDR2 YENEEA. The CDR3 spans 15 residues. V dropped 11 bases and J dropped 6; count of bases not matched to a gene: 15.

The chain combines TRBV20-1 with TRBJ2-5; TRBD2 agrees at 7 bases. The V gene's germline CDR1 is DFQATT and CDR2 SNEGSKA (reference sequence). V dropped 3 bases and J dropped 10; count of bases not matched to a gene: 17. The CDR3 is 15 residues long. CDR3 nucleotides: TGCAGTGCTAGTCGAACTAGCGTCATGGGAACGGGCCAGTACTTC. Protein sequence: CSASRTSVMGTGQYF.

J is TRBJ1-6 and V is TRBV12-5; 9 positions match TRBD1. The V and J ends lost 4 bases and 1 base, in that order; junction bases with no gene match: 5. The CDR3 loop spans 17 amino acids. Germline values: CDR1 LGHNT, CDR2 FRNRAP. CDR3 sequence reads: CASGSLGTGSYNSPLHF. The CDR3 nucleotides are TGTGCTAGTGGTTCACTCGGGACAGGGTCCTATAATTCACCCCTCCACTTT. The full variable domain, rest sourced from reference TRBV12-5 and TRBJ1-6, is DARVTQTPRHKVTEMGQEVTMRCQPILGHNTVFWYRQTMMQGLELLAYFRNRAPLDDSGMPKDRFSAEMPDATLATLKIQPSEPRDSAVYFCASGSLGTGSYNSPLHFGNGTRLTVT.

The rearrangement uses TRBV7-2 and TRBJ2-3, with 8 bases lining up with TRBD1. Germline V lookup: CDR1 SGHTA, CDR2 FQGNSA. The CDR3 spans 15 residues. The J segment lost 7 bases and the V segment lost 6 bases, leaving 12 bases of the junction unmatched. CDR3 residues: CASRSRDRTLYTQYF. The CDR3 region has the DNA TGTGCCAGCAGATCCCGGGACAGGACACTATATACGCAGTATTTT.

CDR3 bases: TGTGCCAGCAGTTACTCGTCCCTCCCCGTGAACACTGAAGCTTTCTTT. It translates to CASSYSSLPVNTEAFF. The chain employs TRBV6-5 and TRBJ1-1; D remains ambiguous. V was clipped by 0 bases and J by 0 bases, with 11 bases between them. CDR1 and CDR2 (germline): MNHEY, SVGAGI. The CDR3 runs 16 residues.

The chain uses TRBV21-1 and TRBJ1-3. TRBV21-1 is described as a pseudogene. This CDR3 spans 16 amino acids. This CDR3 is CASNPPSGNSGNTIYF. The DNA of the CDR3 is TGTGCCAGCAACCCCCCCAGCGGCAACTCTGGAAACACCATATATTTT.

The chain couples TRBV7-3 to TRBJ2-2; 8 nucleotides agree with TRBD1. J was trimmed by 4 bases and V by 5 bases; bases with no gene match: 9. The CDR3 totals 16 residues. Germline V gene sequence: CDR1 SGHTA, CDR2 FQGTGA. The CDR3 nucleotides are TGTGCCAGCAGCCTAGACGGGACAGGTGGCACCGGGGAGCTGTTTTTT. Amino acids: CASSLDGTGGTGELFF.

The chain recombines TRBV11-2 with TRBJ1-2; 8 positions match TRBD1. The germline V gene has CDR1 SGHAT and CDR2 FQNNGV. The CDR3 spans 17 residues. The ends lost 0 bases at V and 13 bases at J; junction bases unmatched: 19. CDR3 nucleotide sequence: TGTGCCAGCAGCTTAGAACCGGGACAGGCCTCCCCGTTACTGCCCACCTTC. It specifies CASSLEPGQASPLLPTF.

The chain combines TRBV10-3 with TRBJ2-7; D possibly corresponds to TRBD1 (6 bases). The V and J ends lost 4 bases and 0 bases respectively, with 10 bases between them. This CDR3 has 14 residues. CDR1 and CDR2 (germline): ENHRY, SYGVKD. The CDR3 DNA follows: TGTGCCATCAGTGTTGGCAGGGGCTCCTACGAGCAGTACTTC. It specifies CAISVGRGSYEQYF.

The chain combines TRBV14 with TRBJ1-4, with unresolved D. Germline V gene sequence: CDR1 SGHDN, CDR2 FVKESK. V was pared by 3 bases and J by 8 bases, with 10 bases between. The CDR3 is made up of 13 amino acids. This CDR3 reads CASSQVVGEKLFF. Here the CDR3 DNA reads TGTGCCAGCAGCCAGGTTGTCGGGGAAAAACTGTTTTTT.

J is TRBJ1-5 and V is TRBV19; possibly TRBD1 for D (5 bases). Germline assignment: CDR1 LNHDA and CDR2 SQIVND (reference sequence). The CDR3 totals 15 residues. Trimming cost V 0 bases and J 2 bases, with 8 bases left between them. CDR3 sequence reads: CASSIDLRGNQPQHF. For the CDR3, the DNA is TGTGCCAGTAGTATAGATCTCAGGGGCAATCAGCCCCAGCATTTT.

Only one count was recorded for this clone. CDR3 loop: CASSPPGTSAYNEQFF. The DNA for the CDR3 is TGTGCCAGCAGCCCTCCCGGGACTTCCGCCTACAATGAGCAGTTCTTC. This chain uses TRBV9 with TRBJ2-1; perhaps TRBD2 as D (6 bases). Germline CDR1 reads SGDLS; CDR2 reads YYNGEE. This CDR3 is 16 amino acids long. V lost 4 bases and J 2 bases, leaving 16 bases between the germline ends.

This chain links TRBV6-5 with TRBJ1-3; 7 bases map to TRBD1. V dropped 6 bases and J dropped 5; count of bases not matched to a gene: 7. Looked up from germline, CDR1 is MNHEY and CDR2 is SVGAGI. CDR3 length equals 14 residues. The CDR3 nucleotides read TGTGCCAGCAGATCGACAGGGAGTAGAAACACCATATATTTT. Translated: CASRSTGSRNTIYF.

This sequence joins TRBV11-3 and TRBJ2-7, with 9 nucleotides matching TRBD2. V shed 4 bases, J shed 7 bases, and the junction held 11 bases outside the gene matches. CDR3 length equals 15 residues. CDR1 and CDR2 from the germline V gene are SGHNT and YENEEA. CDR3 sequence (DNA): TGTGCCAGCAGCTCAGCCGGGACTAGCTTTCGGGAGCAGTACTTC. This encodes CASSSAGTSFREQYF.

This clone was found once. Other DNA sequences within the sample encode an identical CDR3. The J gene is TRBJ1-1, the V gene TRBV5-1; no reliable D call. V was shortened by 0 bases and J by 5 bases, with 11 bases between the two germline ends. Germline V CDR1 and CDR2: SGHRS, YFSETQ. This CDR3 spans 14 amino acids. In DNA form, the CDR3 reads TGCGCCAGCAGCTTGGATTGGGGAGGAACTGAAGCTTTCTTT. Protein product: CASSLDWGGTEAFF.

V usage is TRBV5-4 and J usage is TRBJ2-1, with 9 bases identical to TRBD2. The V gene end was trimmed by 2 bases and the J gene end by 8 bases; junction bases not matched to a gene: 8. The CDR3 loop spans 15 amino acids. Per the germline V gene, CDR1 is SGHNT and CDR2 is YYREEE (reference sequence). The CDR3 DNA reads as TGTGCCAGCAGCTTAGGCGGGGGGGCGGGGTATGAGCAGTTCTTC. It yields the protein CASSLGGGAGYEQFF.

The chain carries TRBV28 and TRBJ2-5; a possible D gene is TRBD2 (6 bases). The germline V and J ends were trimmed by 4 bases and 2 bases, with 14 bases remaining between them. The CDR3 is 15 amino acids. Germline lookup yields CDR1 MDHEN and CDR2 SYDVKM. CDR3 sequence reads: CASSSGGVIQETQYF. The CDR3, as DNA: TGTGCCAGCAGTTCGGGCGGGGTCATACAAGAGACCCAGTACTTC.

This clone was seen a single time. The DNA of the CDR3 is TGTGCCAGTAGTATGAGGCACCTAGACTCCTACGAGCAGTACTTC. This translates into CASSMRHLDSYEQYF. The V and J genes are TRBV19 and TRBJ2-7, with D hard to call. Germline CDR1 is LNHDA and CDR2 is SQIVND (reference sequence). CDR3 length: 15 amino acids. Trimming cost V 3 bases and J 0 bases, with 12 bases left between them.

The chain is built from TRBV7-8 and TRBJ2-5, with 10 bases fitting TRBD2. Germline V gene data show CDR1 as SGHVS and CDR2 as FQNEAQ. J gave up 4 bases and V 5 bases, and 13 bases lay outside the gene matches. This CDR3 has 17 residues. CDR3 bases: TGTGCCAGCAGCCCCCCTAGCGGGGGCTCCCTGGGAGAGACCCAGTACTTC. Its protein is CASSPPSGGSLGETQYF.

The chain employs TRBV24-1 and TRBJ1-2; D uncertain. The CDR3 covers 14 residues. The germline CDR1 and CDR2 sequences are KGHDR and SFDVKD. V lost 3 bases, J lost 0 bases, and 7 bases lay in between. CDR3 residues: CATSDGDTNYGYTF. The CDR3 bases are TGTGCCACCAGTGATGGCGACACTAACTATGGCTACACCTTC.

DNA of the CDR3: TGCGCCAGCAGCCAAGATGTGGGCCAGCCCCAGCATTTT. It encodes CASSQDVGQPQHF. This sequence joins TRBV4-3 and TRBJ1-5; D call uncertain. CDR1 is LGHNA and CDR2 is YSLEER in the germline V gene. V gave up 0 bases and J gave up 7 bases, with 7 bases separating them. This CDR3 is built from 13 residues.

This clone was seen a few times. The CDR3 DNA reads TGCGCCAGCAGCCAGGGACAGATTTATGGCTACACCTTC. Translated: CASSQGQIYGYTF. The genes are TRBV4-3 and TRBJ1-2, with 7 bases aligning to TRBD1. The V gene end was trimmed by 3 bases and the J gene end by 5 bases; junction bases not matched to a gene: 3. CDR1 and CDR2 from the germline V gene are LGHNA and YSLEER. The CDR3 loop spans 13 amino acids.